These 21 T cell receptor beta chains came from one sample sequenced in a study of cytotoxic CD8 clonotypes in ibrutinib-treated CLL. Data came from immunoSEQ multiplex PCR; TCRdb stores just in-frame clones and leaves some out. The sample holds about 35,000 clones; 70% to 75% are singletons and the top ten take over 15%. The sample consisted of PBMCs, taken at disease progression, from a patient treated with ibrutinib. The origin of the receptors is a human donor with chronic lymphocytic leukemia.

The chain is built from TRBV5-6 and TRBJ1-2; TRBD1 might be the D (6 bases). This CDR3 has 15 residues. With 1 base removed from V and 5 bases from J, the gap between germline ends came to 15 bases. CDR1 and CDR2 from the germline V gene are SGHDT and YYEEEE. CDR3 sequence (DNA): TGTGCCAGCAGCTTGTCGTTCGCTAGGGGGTATGGCTACACCTTC. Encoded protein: CASSLSFARGYGYTF. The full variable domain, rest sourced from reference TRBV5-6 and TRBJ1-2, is DAGVTQSPTHLIKTRGQQVTLRCSPKSGHDTVSWYQQALGQGPQFIFQYYEEEERQRGNFPDRFSGHQFPNYSSELNVNALLLGDSALYLCASSLSFARGYGYTFGSGTRLTVV.

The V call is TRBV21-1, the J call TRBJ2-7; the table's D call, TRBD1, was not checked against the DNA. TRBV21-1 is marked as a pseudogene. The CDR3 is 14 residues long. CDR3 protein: CASSPLGTAYEQYF. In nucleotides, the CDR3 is TGTGCCAGCAGCCCCCTCGGGACAGCCTACGAGCAGTACTTC.

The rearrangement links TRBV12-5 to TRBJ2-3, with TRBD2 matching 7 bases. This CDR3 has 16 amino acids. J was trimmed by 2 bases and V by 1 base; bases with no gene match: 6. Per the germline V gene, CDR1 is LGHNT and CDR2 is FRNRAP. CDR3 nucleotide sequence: TGTGCTAGTGGTTTGGGTCGCGGGGGATTCACAGATACGCAGTATTTT. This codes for CASGLGRGGFTDTQYF.

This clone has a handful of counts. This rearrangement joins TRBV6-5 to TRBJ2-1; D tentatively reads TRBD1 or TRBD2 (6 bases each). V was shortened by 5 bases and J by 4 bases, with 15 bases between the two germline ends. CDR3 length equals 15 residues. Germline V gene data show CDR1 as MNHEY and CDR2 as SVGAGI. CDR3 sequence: CASSLNGGQYNEQFF. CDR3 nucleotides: TGTGCCAGCAGTCTAAACGGGGGACAATACAATGAGCAGTTCTTC.

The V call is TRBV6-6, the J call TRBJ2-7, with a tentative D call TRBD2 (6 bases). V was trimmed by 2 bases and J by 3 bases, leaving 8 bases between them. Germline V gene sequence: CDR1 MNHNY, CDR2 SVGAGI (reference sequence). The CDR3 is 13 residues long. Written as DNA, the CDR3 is TGTGCCAGCAGTTACGACGGGGGCTACGAGCAGTACTTC. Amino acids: CASSYDGGYEQYF.

For the CDR3, the DNA is TGTGCCAGCGGGGGGTTAGCGGGGGAGCAGTACTTC. Its protein is CASGGLAGEQYF. This rearrangement joins TRBV6-1 to TRBJ2-7, with 8 bases identical to TRBD2. The CDR3 spans 12 residues. Per the germline V gene, CDR1 is MNHNS and CDR2 is SASEGT. After removal of 8 bases from V and 7 bases from J, the junction contained 7 bases not matched to a gene.

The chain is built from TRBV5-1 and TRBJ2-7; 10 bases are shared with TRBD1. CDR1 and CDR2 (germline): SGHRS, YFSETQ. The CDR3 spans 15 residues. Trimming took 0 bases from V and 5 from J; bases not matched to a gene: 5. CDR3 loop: CASSLVRTGGDEQYF. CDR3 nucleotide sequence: TGCGCCAGCAGCTTGGTGAGGACAGGGGGAGACGAGCAGTACTTC.

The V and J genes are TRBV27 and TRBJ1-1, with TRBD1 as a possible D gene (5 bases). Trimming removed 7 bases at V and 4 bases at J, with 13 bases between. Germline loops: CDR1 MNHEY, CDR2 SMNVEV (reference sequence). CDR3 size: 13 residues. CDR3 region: CASKLAGPTEAFF. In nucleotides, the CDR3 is TGTGCCAGCAAGTTGGCAGGGCCCACTGAAGCTTTCTTT.

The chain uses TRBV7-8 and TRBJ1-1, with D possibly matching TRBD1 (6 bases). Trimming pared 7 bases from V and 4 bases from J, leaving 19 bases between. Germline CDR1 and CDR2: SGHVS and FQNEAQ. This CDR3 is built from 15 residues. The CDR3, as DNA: TGTGCCAGCAAATTAAAACAGGGATGGGGCACTGAAGCTTTCTTT. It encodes CASKLKQGWGTEAFF.

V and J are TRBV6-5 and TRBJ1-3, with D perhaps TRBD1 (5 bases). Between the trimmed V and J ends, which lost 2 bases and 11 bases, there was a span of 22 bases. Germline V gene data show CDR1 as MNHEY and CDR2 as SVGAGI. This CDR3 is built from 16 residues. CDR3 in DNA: TGTGCCAGCAGTTACGCCCCCCCTCGGGACTCCAGCGCCATATATTTT. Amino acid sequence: CASSYAPPRDSSAIYF.

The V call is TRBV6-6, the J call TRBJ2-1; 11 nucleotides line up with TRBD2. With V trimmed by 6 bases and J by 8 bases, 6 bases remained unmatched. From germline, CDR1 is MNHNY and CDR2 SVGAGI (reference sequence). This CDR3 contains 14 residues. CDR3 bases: TGTGCCAGCAGATCTAGCGGGGGGCCGGATGAGCAGTTCTTC. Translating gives CASRSSGGPDEQFF.

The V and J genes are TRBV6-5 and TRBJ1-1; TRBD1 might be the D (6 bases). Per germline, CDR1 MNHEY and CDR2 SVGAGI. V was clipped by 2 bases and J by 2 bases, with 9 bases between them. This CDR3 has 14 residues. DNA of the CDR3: TGTGCCAGCAGTTACAAGGGGGGAAACACTGAAGCTTTCTTT. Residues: CASSYKGGNTEAFF.

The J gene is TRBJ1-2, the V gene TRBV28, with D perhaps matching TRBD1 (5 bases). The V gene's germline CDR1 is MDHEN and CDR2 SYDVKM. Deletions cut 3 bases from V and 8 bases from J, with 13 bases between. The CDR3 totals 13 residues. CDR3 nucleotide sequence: TGTGCCAGCAGTTTTAGTCAGGGCAGGGGCTACACCTTC. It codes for CASSFSQGRGYTF.

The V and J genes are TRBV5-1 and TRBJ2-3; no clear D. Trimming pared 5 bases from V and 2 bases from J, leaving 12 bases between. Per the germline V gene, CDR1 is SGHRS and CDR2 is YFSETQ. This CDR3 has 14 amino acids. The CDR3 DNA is TGCGCCAGCAGGTCAGAAAGACTCACAGATACGCAGTATTTT. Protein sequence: CASRSERLTDTQYF.

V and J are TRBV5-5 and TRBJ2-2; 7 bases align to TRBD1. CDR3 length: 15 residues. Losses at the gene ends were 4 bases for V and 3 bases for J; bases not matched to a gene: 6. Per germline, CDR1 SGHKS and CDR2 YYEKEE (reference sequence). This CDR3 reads CASSGQVGHTGELFF. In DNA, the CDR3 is TGTGCCAGCAGCGGACAGGTGGGGCACACCGGGGAGCTGTTTTTT.

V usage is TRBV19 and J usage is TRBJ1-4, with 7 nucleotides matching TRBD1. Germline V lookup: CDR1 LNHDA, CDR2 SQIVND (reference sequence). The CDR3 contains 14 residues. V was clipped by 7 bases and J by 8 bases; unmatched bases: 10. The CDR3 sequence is CASIDRQGREKLFF. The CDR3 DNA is TGTGCCAGTATCGACAGACAGGGACGGGAAAAACTGTTTTTT.

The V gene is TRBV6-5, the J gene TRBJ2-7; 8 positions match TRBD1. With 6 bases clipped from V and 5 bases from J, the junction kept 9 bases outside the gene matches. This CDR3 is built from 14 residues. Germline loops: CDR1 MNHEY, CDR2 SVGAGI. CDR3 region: CASRQQGGRDEQYF. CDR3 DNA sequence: TGTGCCAGCAGACAACAGGGGGGTAGGGACGAGCAGTACTTC.

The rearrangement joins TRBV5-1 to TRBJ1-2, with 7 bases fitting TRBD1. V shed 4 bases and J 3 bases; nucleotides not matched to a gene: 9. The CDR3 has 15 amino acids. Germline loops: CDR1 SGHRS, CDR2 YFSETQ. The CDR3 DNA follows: TGCGCCAGCAGCGCCGGGGACAGCGTGGACTATGGCTACACCTTC. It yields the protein CASSAGDSVDYGYTF.

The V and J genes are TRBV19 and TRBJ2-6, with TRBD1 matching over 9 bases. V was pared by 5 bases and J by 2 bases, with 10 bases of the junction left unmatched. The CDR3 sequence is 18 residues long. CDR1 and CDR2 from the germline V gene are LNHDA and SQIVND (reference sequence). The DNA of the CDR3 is TGTGCCAGTAGTTCCCACAGGGGGCTCGTCGCTGGGGCCAACGTCCTGACTTTC. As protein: CASSSHRGLVAGANVLTF. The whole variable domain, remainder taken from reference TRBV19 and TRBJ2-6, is DGGITQSPKYLFRKEGQNVTLSCEQNLNHDAMYWYRQDPGQGLRLIYYSQIVNDFQKGDIAEGYSVSREKKESFPLTVTSAQKNPTAFYLCASSSHRGLVAGANVLTFGAGSRLTVL.

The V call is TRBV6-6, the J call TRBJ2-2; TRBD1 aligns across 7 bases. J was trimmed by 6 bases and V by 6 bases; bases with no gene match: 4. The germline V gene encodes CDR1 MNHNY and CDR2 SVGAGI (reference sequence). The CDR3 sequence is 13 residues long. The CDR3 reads CASRGQRSGELFF. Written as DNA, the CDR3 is TGTGCCAGCAGGGGACAGCGGTCCGGGGAGCTGTTTTTT.

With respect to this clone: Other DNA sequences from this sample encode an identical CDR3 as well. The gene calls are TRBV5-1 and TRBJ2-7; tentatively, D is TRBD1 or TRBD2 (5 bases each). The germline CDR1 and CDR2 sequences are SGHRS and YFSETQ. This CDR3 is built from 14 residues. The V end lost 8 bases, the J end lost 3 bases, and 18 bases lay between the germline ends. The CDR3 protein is CASSPPGTLYEQYF. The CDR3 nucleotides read TGCGCCAGTAGCCCTCCCGGGACCCTCTACGAGCAGTACTTC.